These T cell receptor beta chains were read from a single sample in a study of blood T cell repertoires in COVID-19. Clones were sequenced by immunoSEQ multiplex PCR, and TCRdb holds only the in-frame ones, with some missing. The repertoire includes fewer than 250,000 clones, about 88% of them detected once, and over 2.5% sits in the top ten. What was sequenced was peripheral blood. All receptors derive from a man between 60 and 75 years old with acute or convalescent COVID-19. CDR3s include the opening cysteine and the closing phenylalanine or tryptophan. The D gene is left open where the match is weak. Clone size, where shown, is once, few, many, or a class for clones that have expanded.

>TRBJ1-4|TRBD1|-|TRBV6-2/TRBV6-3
CASSTTGGFREKLFF
TGTGCCAGCAGTACTACAGGGGGTTTTCGCGAAAAACTGTTTTTT
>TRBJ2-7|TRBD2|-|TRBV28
CASWGGTSQYF
TGTGCCAGCTGGGGGGGGACCTCCCAGTACTTC
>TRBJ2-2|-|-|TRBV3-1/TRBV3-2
CASSQRKRGAQPGELFF
TGTGCCAGCAGCCAAAGAAAACGGGGGGCCCAGCCCGGGGAGCTGTTTTTT
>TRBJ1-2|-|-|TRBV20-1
CSAGGGQFPF
TGCAGTGCTGGGGGGGGACAATTCCCCTTC
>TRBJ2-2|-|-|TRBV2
CASSDQVSTGELFF
TGTGCCAGCAGTGACCAGGTATCCACCGGGGAGCTGTTTTTT
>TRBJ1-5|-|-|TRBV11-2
CASSLAGENQPQHF
TGTGCCAGCAGCTTAGCCGGGGAGAATCAGCCCCAGCATTTT
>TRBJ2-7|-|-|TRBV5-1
CASSGGGGSSYEQYF
TGCGCCAGCTCTGGGGGGGGCGGATCCTCCTACGAGCAGTACTTC
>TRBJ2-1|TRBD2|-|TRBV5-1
CASSLSGGGDEQFF
TGCGCCAGCAGCTTAAGCGGGGGTGGGGATGAGCAGTTCTTC
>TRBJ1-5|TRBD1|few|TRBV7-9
CASSRGTENQPQHF
TGTGCCAGCAGCCGGGGGACAGAAAATCAGCCCCAGCATTTT
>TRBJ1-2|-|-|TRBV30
CAWSALGGGHGYTF
TGTGCCTGGAGTGCTCTAGGAGGTGGGCATGGCTACACCTTC
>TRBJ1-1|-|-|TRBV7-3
CASSSNGGVRYTEAFF
TGTGCCAGCAGTTCAAACGGGGGGGTTAGGTACACTGAAGCTTTCTTT
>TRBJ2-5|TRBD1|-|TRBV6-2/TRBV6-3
CASSYGDRDLETQYF
TGTGCCAGCAGTTACGGGGACAGGGATTTGGAGACCCAGTACTTC
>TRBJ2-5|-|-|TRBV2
CASRRDRQETQYF
TGTGCCAGCAGGCGGGACAGACAAGAGACCCAGTACTTC
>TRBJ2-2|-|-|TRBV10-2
CASSERRPGELFF
TGCGCCAGCAGTGAAAGGAGACCCGGGGAGCTGTTTTTT
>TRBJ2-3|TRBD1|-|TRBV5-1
CASSLRGTGTDTQYF
TGCGCCAGCAGCTTGAGGGGGACAGGTACAGATACGCAGTATTTT
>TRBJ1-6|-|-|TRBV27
CASSTTGGLWSPLHF
TGTGCCAGCAGTACGACGGGAGGGCTTTGGTCACCCCTCCACTTT
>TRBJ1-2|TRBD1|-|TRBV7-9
CASSSSQDRGYGYTF
TGTGCCAGCAGTTCCTCGCAGGACAGGGGCTATGGCTACACCTTC
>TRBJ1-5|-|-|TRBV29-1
CSVVLTGGASQPQHF
TGCAGCGTCGTGCTCACGGGGGGCGCGTCGCAGCCCCAGCATTTT
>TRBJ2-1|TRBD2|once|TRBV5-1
CASSLFSGGALGDEQFF
TGCGCCAGCAGCTTGTTTAGCGGGGGAGCATTAGGCGATGAGCAGTTCTTC
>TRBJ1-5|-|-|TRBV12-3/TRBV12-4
CASGIQANQPQHF
TGTGCCAGCGGAATACAGGCCAATCAGCCCCAGCATTTT
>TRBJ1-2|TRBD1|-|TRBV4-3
CASSQQPRTGSNYGYTF
TGCGCCAGCAGCCAGCAACCTCGGACAGGGAGTAACTATGGCTACACCTTC
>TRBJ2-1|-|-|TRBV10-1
CASNSRDGEQFF
TGCGCCAGCAATTCCAGGGATGGTGAGCAGTTCTTC
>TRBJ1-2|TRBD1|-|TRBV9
CASSVGTGPGPNYGYTF
TGTGCCAGCAGCGTCGGGACAGGGCCAGGTCCTAACTATGGCTACACCTTC